This T cell receptor beta chain came from a study of molecular identifiers for immune sequencing clone quantification. This CDR3 region has 14 residues. Per the germline V gene, CDR1 is MNHEY and CDR2 is SVGEGT. V lost 6 bases to trimming and J lost 4 bases; unmatched junction nucleotides: 6. This clonotype was seen a handful of times. Its antigen is unknown. TCR libraries were built in bulk with a published protocol and specific TCR primers. TCRdb re-called the PCR reads with MiXCR, one entry per CDR3 protein. Among a few hundred thousand distinct CDR3 sequences listed, roughly 24% were seen once. Study-wide points: Sizes of highly expanded clones could be underestimated through identical TCRs sharing a barcode.

Naive CD8 T cells were sorted, and the gate applied was CD8+CD4-CCR7+CD45RA+. Specimen: naive CD8+ T cells from blood, with Jurkat cell RNA spiked in. Subset denoted: FACS-sorted CD8+CD4-CCR7+CD45RA+ naive T cells. The chain links TRBV6-2 or TRBV6-3 to TRBJ2-3; 8 nucleotides line up with TRBD2. This clonotype was obtained from a human donor in good health. Some libraries in this study had Jurkat cell RNA spiked in. CDR3 sequence (DNA): TGTGCCAGCAGCTTTGGGACTAGGGCAGATACGCAGTATTTT. This encodes CASSFGTRADTQYF.